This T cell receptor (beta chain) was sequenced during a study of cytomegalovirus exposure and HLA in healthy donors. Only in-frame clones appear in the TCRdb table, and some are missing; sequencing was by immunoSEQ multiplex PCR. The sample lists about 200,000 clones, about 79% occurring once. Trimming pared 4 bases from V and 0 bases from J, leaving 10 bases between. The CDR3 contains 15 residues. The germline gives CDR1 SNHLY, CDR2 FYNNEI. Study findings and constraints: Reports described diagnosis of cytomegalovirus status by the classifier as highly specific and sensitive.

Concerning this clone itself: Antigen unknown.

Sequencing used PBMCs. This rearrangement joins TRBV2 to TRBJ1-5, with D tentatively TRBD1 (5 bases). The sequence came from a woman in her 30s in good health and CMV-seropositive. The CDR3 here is CASSGVGGSNQPQHF. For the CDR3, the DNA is TGTGCCAGCAGTGGAGTGGGGGGTAGCAATCAGCCCCAGCATTTT.